The 6 T cell receptor beta chains in this list originate from one sample, sequenced in a study of T-cell reconstitution after alpha-beta-depleted transplantation in children. The TCRbeta library incorporated unique molecular identifiers. TCRdb itself ran the PCR reads through MiXCR, one entry per CDR3 protein. This sample yields 330,000 or so distinct CDR3 sequences, of which 9.5% to 13% are seen a single time; roughly 7% belongs to the top ten. Sequenced material: PBMCs, taken before TCRalphabeta/CD19-depleted stem cell transplant. These TCRs come from a boy less than two years old with acute myeloid leukemia, due to receive a stem cell transplant.

In its sample, this clonotype was seen many times. V usage is TRBV7-2 and J usage is TRBJ2-7, with TRBD2 identical over 8 bases. Germline loops: CDR1 SGHTA, CDR2 FQGNSA. This CDR3 spans 16 amino acids. V lost 1 base, J lost 1 base, and 6 bases stayed unmatched. The CDR3 protein is CASSLVGGDSSYEQYF. CDR3 coding DNA: TGTGCCAGCAGCTTAGTCGGGGGGGATAGTTCCTACGAGCAGTACTTC.

This clonotype has at least ten counts. The J gene is TRBJ2-2, the V gene TRBV5-5; D is ambiguous. This CDR3 contains 13 residues. Trimming stripped 4 bases from V and 5 bases from J, with 9 bases between. Germline V lookup: CDR1 SGHKS, CDR2 YYEKEE (reference sequence). CDR3 sequence reads: CASSQLGTGELFF. In DNA form, the CDR3 reads TGTGCCAGCAGCCAACTCGGGACCGGGGAGCTGTTTTTT.

This clonotype was recorded at least ten times. The V gene is TRBV20-1, the J gene TRBJ2-7; 8 bases line up with TRBD2. CDR3 length: 14 amino acids. Germline V gives CDR1 DFQATT, CDR2 SNEGSKA (reference sequence). The V gene end was trimmed by 2 bases and the J gene end by 2 bases; junction bases not matched to a gene: 5. The CDR3 DNA reads TGCAGTGCTAGATTCCTAGCGGGTCCCTACGAGCAGTACTTC. Amino acids: CSARFLAGPYEQYF.

This rearrangement joins TRBV7-9 to TRBJ1-1; 7 nucleotides line up with TRBD1. The V segment lost 5 bases and the J segment 3 bases; nucleotides outside the gene matches: 6. The CDR3 loop spans 14 amino acids. Per the germline V gene, CDR1 is SEHNR and CDR2 is FQNEAQ (reference sequence). The CDR3 nucleotides read TGTGCCAGCAGCCCAGACAGGGCGGACACTGAAGCTTTCTTT. Protein sequence: CASSPDRADTEAFF.

This CDR3 reads CASSFRSTYEQYF. CDR3 DNA sequence: TGTGCCAGCAGCTTCCGCAGTACCTACGAGCAGTACTTC. The chain couples TRBV13 to TRBJ2-7; D is undetermined. Germline CDR1 reads PRHDT; CDR2 reads FYEKMQ (reference sequence). The V end was cut by 3 bases, the J end by 2 bases, with 8 bases between. The CDR3 sequence is 13 residues long.

In this sample, this clonotype turned up many times. CDR3 nucleotide sequence: TGCGCCAGCAGCTTGTACGGACAGGGACGGGAGACCCAGTACTTC. Translating it yields CASSLYGQGRETQYF. The chain carries TRBV5-1 and TRBJ2-5; 8 bases map to TRBD1. This CDR3 contains 15 residues. The V gene end was trimmed by 1 base and the J gene end by 5 bases; junction bases not matched to a gene: 7. Germline assignment: CDR1 SGHRS and CDR2 YFSETQ.